This TCR beta chain stems from a study of T cell repertoires in cytomegalovirus infection. TCRdb passed the reads through MiXCR, listing each CDR3 protein once. The sample has approximately 71,000 distinct CDR3 sequences; 3% to 4% are singletons. Trimming cost V 2 bases and J 4 bases, with 9 bases left between them. This CDR3 comprises 13 residues. This clonotype occurred many times. Sequencing used PBMCs. This sequence joins TRBV12-3 or TRBV12-4 and TRBJ2-7, with unresolved D. The receptor was derived from a human donor in good health (CMV status not recorded). Some clones in this sample may be carry-over from other donors' samples. The chain's CDR3 is CASSLIGTYEQYF. CDR3 DNA: TGTGCCAGCAGTTTAATCGGAACGTACGAGCAGTACTTC.